These 5 T cell receptor beta chains originate from one sample sequenced in a study of cytomegalovirus exposure and HLA in healthy donors (dated by TCRdb to the late 2010s). The library was generated by the immunoSEQ multiplex PCR assay. A mixture of 60 forward primers for TCR Vbeta segments and 13 reverse primers for TCR Jbeta segments was used in the multiplex PCR. TCRdb provides this immuneACCESS table in a form limited to in-frame rearrangements. Some clones are lacking; in checked studies, under half of them reflect an unresolved V gene, and why the rest are absent is not known. This sample has 140,000 to 150,000 clones in its table, and approximately 65% of those were observed once. The ten largest clones take up around 6.3% of the sample. Sequencing was done on a sample of PBMCs. The receptors stem from a woman aged 60-75 years in good health and CMV-seronegative.

This clone turned up a few times. The CDR3 nucleotides read TGTGCCAGCAGCCAGAACAGTGCCGGTCCAGAGACCCAGTACTTC. Translation: CASSQNSAGPETQYF. The chain has TRBV14 and TRBJ2-5; no reliable D call. Between the trimmed V and J ends, which lost 3 bases and 4 bases, there was a span of 15 bases. Germline lookup yields CDR1 SGHDN and CDR2 FVKESK. This CDR3 spans 15 amino acids.

This clone has more than one count but fewer than ten. The gene calls are TRBV5-6 and TRBJ2-1; unclear D gene. The CDR3 totals 14 residues. Germline-derived CDR1 and CDR2 are SGHDT and YYEEEE. Trimming stripped 2 bases from V and 4 bases from J, with 10 bases between. CDR3 in amino acids: CASSFLSGYNEQFF. The DNA of the CDR3 is TGTGCCAGCAGCTTTCTGTCCGGGTACAATGAGCAGTTCTTC.

This clone was recorded only once. V usage is TRBV27 and J usage is TRBJ1-1, with 9 bases identical to TRBD1. V trimming: 3 bases; J trimming: 6 bases; junction bases outside the gene matches: 11. Germline CDR1 and CDR2: MNHEY and SMNVEV (reference sequence). This CDR3 has 16 amino acids. The CDR3 loop reads CASSFTPPGQGSEAFF. CDR3 in DNA: TGTGCCAGCAGTTTTACTCCCCCGGGACAGGGATCTGAAGCTTTCTTT.

The genes are TRBV6-5 and TRBJ1-3; D is unclear. Trimming took off 2 bases at V and 0 bases at J, with 11 bases between the two ends. The CDR3 contains 16 residues. CDR1 is MNHEY and CDR2 is SVGAGI in the germline V gene. CDR3 in DNA: TGTGCCAGCAGTTACCGGCGGCCCAGCTCTGGAAACACCATATATTTT. It codes for CASSYRRPSSGNTIYF.

The sample holds a few counts of this clone. Here the CDR3 reads CASSTGAYNEQFF. Here the CDR3 DNA reads TGTGCCAGCAGCACCGGGGCCTACAATGAGCAGTTCTTC. The chain couples TRBV5-4 to TRBJ2-1; a weak D match, TRBD2 (5 bases). The CDR3 covers 13 residues. CDR1 is SGHNT and CDR2 is YYREEE in the germline V gene (reference sequence). V lost 4 bases, J lost 2 bases, and 7 bases lay in between.